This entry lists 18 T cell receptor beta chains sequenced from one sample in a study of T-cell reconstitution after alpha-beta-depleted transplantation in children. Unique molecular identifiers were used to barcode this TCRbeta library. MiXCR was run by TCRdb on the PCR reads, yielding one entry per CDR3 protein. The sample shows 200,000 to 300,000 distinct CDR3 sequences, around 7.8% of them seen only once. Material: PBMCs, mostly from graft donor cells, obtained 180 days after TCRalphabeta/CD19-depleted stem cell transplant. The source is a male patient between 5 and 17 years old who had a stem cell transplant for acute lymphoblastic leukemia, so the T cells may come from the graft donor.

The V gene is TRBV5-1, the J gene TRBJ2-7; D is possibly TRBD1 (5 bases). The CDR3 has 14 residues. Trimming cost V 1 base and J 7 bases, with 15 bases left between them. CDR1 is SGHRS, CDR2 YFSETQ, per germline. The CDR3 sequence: CASSLRWEQAEQYF. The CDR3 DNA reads TGCGCCAGCAGCTTGCGATGGGAACAGGCAGAGCAGTACTTC.

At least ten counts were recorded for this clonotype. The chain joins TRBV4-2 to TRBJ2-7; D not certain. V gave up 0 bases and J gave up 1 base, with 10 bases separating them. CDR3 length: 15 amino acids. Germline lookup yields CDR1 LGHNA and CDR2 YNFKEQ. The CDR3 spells CASSQEGRLSYEQYF. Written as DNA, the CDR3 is TGTGCCAGCAGCCAAGAGGGAAGACTTTCCTACGAGCAGTACTTC.

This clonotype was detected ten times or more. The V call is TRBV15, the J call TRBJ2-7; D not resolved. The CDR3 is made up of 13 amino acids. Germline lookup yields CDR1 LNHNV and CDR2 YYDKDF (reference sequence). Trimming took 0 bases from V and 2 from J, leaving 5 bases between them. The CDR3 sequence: CATSRDPTYEQYF. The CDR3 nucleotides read TGTGCCACCAGCAGAGATCCCACCTACGAGCAGTACTTC.

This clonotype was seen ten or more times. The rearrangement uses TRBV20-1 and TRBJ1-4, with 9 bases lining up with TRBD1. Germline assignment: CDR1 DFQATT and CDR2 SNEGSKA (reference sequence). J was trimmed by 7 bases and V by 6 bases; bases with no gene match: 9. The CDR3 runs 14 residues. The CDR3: CSAWRGQGGEKLFF. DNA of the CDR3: TGCAGTGCGTGGCGGGGACAGGGCGGTGAAAAACTGTTTTTT.

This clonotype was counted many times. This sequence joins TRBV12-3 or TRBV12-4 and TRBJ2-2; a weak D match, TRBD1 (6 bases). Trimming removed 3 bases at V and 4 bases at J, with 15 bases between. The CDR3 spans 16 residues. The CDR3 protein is CASSFSSPDSTGELFF. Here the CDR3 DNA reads TGTGCCAGCAGTTTTTCCTCGCCGGACAGCACCGGGGAGCTGTTTTTT.

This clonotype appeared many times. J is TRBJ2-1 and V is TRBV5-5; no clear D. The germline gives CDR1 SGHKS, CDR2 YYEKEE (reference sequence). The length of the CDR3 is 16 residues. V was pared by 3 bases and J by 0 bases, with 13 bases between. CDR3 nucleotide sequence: TGTGCCAGCAGCTATGGACGTAGGAGCTCCTACAATGAGCAGTTCTTC. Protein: CASSYGRRSSYNEQFF.

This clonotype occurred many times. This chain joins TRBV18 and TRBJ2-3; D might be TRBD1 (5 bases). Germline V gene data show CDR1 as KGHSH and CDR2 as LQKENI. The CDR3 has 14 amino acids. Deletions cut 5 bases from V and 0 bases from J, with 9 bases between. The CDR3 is CASSRQSSTDTQYF. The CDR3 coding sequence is TGTGCCAGCTCAAGACAGAGTAGCACAGATACGCAGTATTTT.

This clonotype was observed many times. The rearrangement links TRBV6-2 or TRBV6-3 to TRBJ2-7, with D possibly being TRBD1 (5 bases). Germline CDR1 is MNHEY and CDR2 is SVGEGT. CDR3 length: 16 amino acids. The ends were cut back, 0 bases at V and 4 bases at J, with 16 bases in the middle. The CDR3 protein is CASSYSFSRVRYEQYF. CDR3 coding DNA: TGTGCCAGCAGTTACTCGTTCAGCAGGGTGAGGTACGAGCAGTACTTC.

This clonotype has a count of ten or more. CDR3 region: CASSSGSSGGPLVNEQFF. CDR3 DNA sequence: TGTGCCAGCAGCTCAGGGAGTAGCGGGGGGCCCCTTGTTAATGAGCAGTTCTTC. This sequence joins TRBV5-4 and TRBJ2-1; 10 nucleotides line up with TRBD2. This CDR3 has 18 amino acids. Trimming removed 3 bases from V and 7 bases from J; junction bases left unmatched: 16. The germline V gene encodes CDR1 SGHNT and CDR2 YYREEE (reference sequence).

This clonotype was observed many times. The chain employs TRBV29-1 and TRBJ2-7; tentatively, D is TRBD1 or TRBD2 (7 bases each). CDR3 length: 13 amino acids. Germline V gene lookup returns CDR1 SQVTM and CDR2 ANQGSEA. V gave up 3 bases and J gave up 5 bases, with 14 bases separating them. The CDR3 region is CSVEGGGRNEQYF. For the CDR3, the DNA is TGCAGCGTTGAGGGAGGGGGCCGGAACGAGCAGTACTTC.

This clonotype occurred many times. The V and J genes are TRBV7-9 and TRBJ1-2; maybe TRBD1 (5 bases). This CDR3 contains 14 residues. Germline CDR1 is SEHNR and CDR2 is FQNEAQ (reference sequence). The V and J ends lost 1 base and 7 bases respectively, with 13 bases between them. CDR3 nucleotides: TGTGCCAGCAGCTTAGGCGGGACGGCCAGTGGCTACACCTTC. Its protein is CASSLGGTASGYTF.

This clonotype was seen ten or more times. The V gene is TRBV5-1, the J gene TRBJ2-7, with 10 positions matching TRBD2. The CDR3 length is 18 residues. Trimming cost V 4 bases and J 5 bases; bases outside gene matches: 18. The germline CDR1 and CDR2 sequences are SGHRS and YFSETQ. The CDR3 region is CASSLGGLASSFRNEQYF. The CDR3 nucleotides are TGCGCCAGCAGCCTAGGGGGACTAGCGTCCTCCTTCCGGAACGAGCAGTACTTC.

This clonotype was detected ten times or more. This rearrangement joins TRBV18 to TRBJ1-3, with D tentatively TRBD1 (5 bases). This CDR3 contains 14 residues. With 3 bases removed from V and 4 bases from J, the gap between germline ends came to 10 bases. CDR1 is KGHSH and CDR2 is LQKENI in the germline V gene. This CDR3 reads CASSPPWGGNTIYF. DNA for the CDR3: TGTGCCAGCTCACCCCCCTGGGGGGGAAACACCATATATTTT.

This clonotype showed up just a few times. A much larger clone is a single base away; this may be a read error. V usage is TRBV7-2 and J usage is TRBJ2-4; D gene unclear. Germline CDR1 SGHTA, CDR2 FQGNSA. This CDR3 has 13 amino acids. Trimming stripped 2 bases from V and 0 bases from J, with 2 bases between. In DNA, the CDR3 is TGTGCCAGCAGCTTACAAGCCAAAAACATTCAGTACTTC. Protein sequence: CASSLQAKNIQYF.

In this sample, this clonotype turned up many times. DNA of the CDR3: TGCGCCAGCAGCTTGGTGGCTAGCGGGAAGGCAGATACGCAGTATTTT. Translation: CASSLVASGKADTQYF. The V gene is TRBV5-1, the J gene TRBJ2-3, with 9 nucleotides matching TRBD2. The V and J ends lost 0 bases and 4 bases, in that order; junction bases with no gene match: 6. The CDR3 is made up of 16 amino acids. In germline, CDR1 is SGHRS, CDR2 YFSETQ.

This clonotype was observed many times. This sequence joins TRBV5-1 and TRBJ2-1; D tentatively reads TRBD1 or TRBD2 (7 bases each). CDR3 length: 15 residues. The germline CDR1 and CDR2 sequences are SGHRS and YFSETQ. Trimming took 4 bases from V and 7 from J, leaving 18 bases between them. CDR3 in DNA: TGCGCCAGCAGCATCCGCCGACAGGGAGGGAATGAGCAGTTCTTC. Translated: CASSIRRQGGNEQFF.

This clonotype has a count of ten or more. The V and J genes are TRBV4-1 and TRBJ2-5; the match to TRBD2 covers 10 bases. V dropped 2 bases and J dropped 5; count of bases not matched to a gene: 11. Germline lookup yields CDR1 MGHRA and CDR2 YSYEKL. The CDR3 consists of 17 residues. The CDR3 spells CASSQQPELAGHETQYF. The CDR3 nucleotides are TGCGCCAGCAGCCAACAACCCGAACTAGCGGGACATGAGACCCAGTACTTC.

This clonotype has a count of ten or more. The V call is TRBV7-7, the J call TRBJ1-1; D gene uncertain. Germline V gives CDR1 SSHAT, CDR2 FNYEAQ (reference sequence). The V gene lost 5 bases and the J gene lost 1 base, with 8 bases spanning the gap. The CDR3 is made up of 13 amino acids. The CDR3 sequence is CASSLDKNTEAFF. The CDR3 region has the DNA TGTGCCAGCAGCCTCGACAAGAACACTGAAGCTTTCTTT.